This T cell receptor beta chain was retrieved from a study of cytotoxic CD8 clonotypes in ibrutinib-treated CLL. The CDR3 covers 13 residues. V was pared by 5 bases and J by 4 bases, with 2 bases of the junction left unmatched. CDR1 and CDR2 from the germline V gene are SQVTM and ANQGSEA. Here immunoSEQ multiplex PCR was the method, and the copy in TCRdb shows in-frame clones only, minus some. Of 40,000 or so clones in the sample, less than 85% were seen once. The rearrangement links TRBV29-1 to TRBJ1-3; 10 positions match TRBD1. Material: PBMCs, obtained at disease progression, from a patient treated with ibrutinib. The receptor was derived from a human donor with chronic lymphocytic leukemia. The CDR3 protein is CSVRTGGGNTIYF. The DNA for the CDR3 is TGCAGCGTTCGGACAGGGGGAGGAAACACCATATATTTT.